Below are 20 T cell receptor beta chains sequenced from a single sample in a study of CD8 T cells in Susac syndrome. RNA, at about 0.5 to 1 ug, was reverse transcribed with random hexamers. Each CDR3 protein gets one entry after TCRdb re-called the immunoSEQ multiplex PCR reads with MiXCR. This table holds 150,000 to 200,000 distinct CDR3 sequences, 90% to 95% found once. Sample: CD4+ T cells from PBMCs. All receptors derive from a human donor with multiple sclerosis.

The rearrangement links TRBV29-1 to TRBJ1-1; D unresolved. The CDR3 loop spans 13 amino acids. Trimming took 4 bases from V and 0 from J, leaving 9 bases between them. Germline V gene sequence: CDR1 SQVTM, CDR2 ANQGSEA. CDR3 in amino acids: CSVASELNTEAFF. DNA of the CDR3: TGCAGCGTTGCCTCGGAGTTGAACACTGAAGCTTTCTTT.

The chain combines TRBV9 with TRBJ2-1; D unclear. CDR1 and CDR2 (germline): SGDLS, YYNGEE. The length of the CDR3 is 13 residues. V gave up 4 bases and J gave up 1 base, with 6 bases separating them. The CDR3 is CASSPQSYNEQFF. The CDR3 DNA is TGTGCCAGCAGCCCCCAGTCCTACAATGAGCAGTTCTTC.

The rearrangement joins TRBV2 to TRBJ1-1; D unclear. V was pared by 9 bases and J by 0 bases, with 8 bases between. Germline CDR1 reads SNHLY; CDR2 reads FYNNEI. The CDR3 sequence is 12 residues long. CDR3 sequence (DNA): TGTGCCAGTGAAACAATGAACACTGAAGCTTTCTTT. Translating gives CASETMNTEAFF.

This rearrangement joins TRBV27 to TRBJ2-7; TRBD1 matches at 7 bases. The length of the CDR3 is 14 residues. Germline CDR1 and CDR2: MNHEY and SMNVEV (reference sequence). J gave up 4 bases and V 5 bases, and 8 bases lay outside the gene matches. Here the CDR3 DNA reads TGTGCCAGCAGTAGTCCAGGGGGTCGGTACGAGCAGTACTTC. It translates to CASSSPGGRYEQYF.

This rearrangement joins TRBV7-9 to TRBJ2-3; tentative D call: TRBD2 (5 bases). Germline CDR1 reads SEHNR; CDR2 reads FQNEAQ (reference sequence). Trimming took 8 bases from V and 5 from J, leaving 23 bases between them. The CDR3 covers 16 residues. CDR3 residues: CASVGIKPPPKDTQYF. For the CDR3, the DNA is TGTGCCAGCGTCGGGATTAAGCCTCCTCCAAAAGATACGCAGTATTTT.

This clonotype was detected once. Written as DNA, the CDR3 is TGCGCCAGCAGCCCCCGTGTCCAGGGAGACACTGAAGCTTTCTTT. It specifies CASSPRVQGDTEAFF. The chain links TRBV5-1 to TRBJ1-1; D is perhaps TRBD1 (5 bases). Germline V CDR1 and CDR2: SGHRS, YFSETQ. The length of the CDR3 is 15 residues. Trimming removed 4 bases from V and 3 bases from J, with 16 bases in between.

This chain joins TRBV19 and TRBJ2-5; D unclear. V gave up 4 bases and J gave up 7 bases, with 16 bases separating them. The germline V gene encodes CDR1 LNHDA and CDR2 SQIVND (reference sequence). The CDR3 runs to 14 residues. The CDR3 is CASSTGRLPGTQYF. In DNA, the CDR3 is TGTGCCAGTAGTACAGGACGGCTTCCAGGGACCCAGTACTTC.

The rearrangement joins TRBV6-6 to TRBJ2-3; D unclear. Trimming left V 6 bases short and J 2 bases short, with 6 bases between. This CDR3 comprises 12 residues. Germline assignment: CDR1 MNHNY and CDR2 SVGAGI (reference sequence). The CDR3 loop is CASSALTDTQYF. Here the CDR3 DNA reads TGTGCCAGCAGCGCGCTCACAGATACGCAGTATTTT.

The CDR3 DNA is TGTGCCAGCAGTTTATTGGTCGGGACAGGGGCCGAAGATACGCAGTATTTT. Its protein is CASSLLVGTGAEDTQYF. The chain recombines TRBV28 with TRBJ2-3; 10 positions agree with TRBD1. This CDR3 contains 17 residues. The germline gives CDR1 MDHEN, CDR2 SYDVKM. V lost 1 base to trimming and J lost 5 bases; unmatched junction nucleotides: 9. Based on the CDR3 plus reference TRBV28 and TRBJ2-3, the full variable domain is DVKVTQSSRYLVKRTGEKVFLECVQDMDHENMFWYRQDPGLGLRLIYFSYDVKMKEKGDIPEGYSVSREKKERFSLILESASTNQTSMYLCASSLLVGTGAEDTQYFGPGTRLTVL.

The chain employs TRBV6-5 and TRBJ1-2; maybe TRBD1 (5 bases). Trimming cost V 7 bases and J 6 bases, with 21 bases left between them. The CDR3 is made up of 15 amino acids. Germline V gene data show CDR1 as MNHEY and CDR2 as SVGAGI. The CDR3 DNA reads as TGTGCCAGCAATCGAGCCGGGGCACAAAGGGATGGCTACACCTTC. Translating it yields CASNRAGAQRDGYTF.

V gene TRBV12-3 or TRBV12-4 combines with J gene TRBJ2-7; D perhaps matches TRBD2 (6 bases). The CDR3 sequence is 15 residues long. Trimming removed 4 bases at V and 1 base at J, with 14 bases between. CDR3 residues: CASSSSSVLSYEQYF. The DNA for the CDR3 is TGTGCCAGCAGTTCATCTAGCGTACTATCCTACGAGCAGTACTTC.

This chain connects TRBV6-2 or TRBV6-3 to TRBJ2-7; D is unclear. Germline CDR1 reads MNHEY; CDR2 reads SVGEGT. Trimming shortened V by 8 bases and J by 2 bases, and 16 bases separated the two germline ends. This CDR3 region has 14 residues. The DNA for the CDR3 is TGTGCCAGCCGTATGTCCGGCGTAACCTACGAGCAGTACTTC. It yields the protein CASRMSGVTYEQYF.

This clonotype was seen more than once but under ten times. V gene TRBV5-6 combines with J gene TRBJ2-7; D ambiguous. With 0 bases removed from V and 7 bases from J, the gap between germline ends came to 5 bases. The germline CDR1 and CDR2 sequences are SGHDT and YYEEEE. The CDR3 has 11 residues. The CDR3 loop reads CASSLESEQYF. The CDR3 nucleotides read TGTGCCAGCAGCTTGGAGAGTGAGCAGTACTTC.

The chain has TRBV3-1 and TRBJ2-5, with D perhaps matching TRBD1 (6 bases). V gave up 2 bases and J gave up 5 bases, with 12 bases separating them. The germline CDR1 and CDR2 sequences are LGHDT and YNNKEL (reference sequence). This CDR3 contains 14 residues. CDR3 residues: CASSQSQGTETQYF. In nucleotides, the CDR3 is TGTGCCAGCAGCCAATCACAGGGTACCGAGACCCAGTACTTC.

The rearrangement joins TRBV10-3 to TRBJ1-5, with D maybe TRBD1 (6 bases). The CDR3 runs 13 residues. Germline loops: CDR1 ENHRY, CDR2 SYGVKD. V was trimmed by 5 bases and J by 5 bases, leaving 10 bases between them. The DNA for the CDR3 is TGTGCCATCAGTCAGGACAGCGATCAGCCCCAGCATTTT. Translation: CAISQDSDQPQHF.

This chain uses TRBV12-3 or TRBV12-4 with TRBJ1-2; D remains unclear. V was pared by 7 bases and J by 8 bases, with 14 bases between. The CDR3 extends over 12 amino acids. In DNA form, the CDR3 reads TGTGCCAGCACTAACCAGGCGGGAGGCTACACCTTC. Its translation is CASTNQAGGYTF.

J is TRBJ1-2 and V is TRBV7-9; D is ambiguous. V lost 5 bases and J lost 4, with 11 bases in between. Germline CDR1 is SEHNR and CDR2 is FQNEAQ (reference sequence). The CDR3 runs 13 residues. This CDR3 is CASSPRETYGYTF. The CDR3, as DNA: TGTGCCAGCAGCCCCCGGGAAACCTATGGCTACACCTTC.

Only a few counts were recorded for this clonotype. The chain joins TRBV12-5 to TRBJ1-1; D remains unclear. Trimming took 2 bases from V and 2 from J, leaving 0 bases between them. Germline V gene data show CDR1 as LGHNT and CDR2 as FRNRAP. This CDR3 spans 11 amino acids. The CDR3 region has the DNA TGTGCTAGTGGTTTGAACACTGAAGCTTTCTTT. Protein: CASGLNTEAFF.

The rearrangement links TRBV5-6 to TRBJ2-2, with 14 nucleotides matching TRBD2. The V gene's germline CDR1 is SGHDT and CDR2 YYEEEE. V shed 4 bases, J shed 7 bases, and the junction held 3 bases outside the gene matches. This CDR3 spans 15 amino acids. Written as DNA, the CDR3 is TGTGCCAGCAGCCCGGGACTAGCGGGGGTCGGGGAGCTGTTTTTT. It is translated as CASSPGLAGVGELFF. The full variable domain, in which reference TRBV5-6 and TRBJ2-2 provide the parts outside the CDR3, is DAGVTQSPTHLIKTRGQQVTLRCSPKSGHDTVSWYQQALGQGPQFIFQYYEEEERQRGNFPDRFSGHQFPNYSSELNVNALLLGDSALYLCASSPGLAGVGELFFGEGSRLTVL.

The rearrangement uses TRBV7-8 and TRBJ2-7; TRBD1 is a possible D gene (6 bases). The germline V gene has CDR1 SGHVS and CDR2 FQNEAQ. Trimming removed 2 bases at V and 2 bases at J, with 19 bases between. The CDR3 covers 17 residues. In DNA form, the CDR3 reads TGTGCCAGCAGCTTACATGCCAGGGGTACGGTGGCCTACGAGCAGTACTTC. Amino acids: CASSLHARGTVAYEQYF.